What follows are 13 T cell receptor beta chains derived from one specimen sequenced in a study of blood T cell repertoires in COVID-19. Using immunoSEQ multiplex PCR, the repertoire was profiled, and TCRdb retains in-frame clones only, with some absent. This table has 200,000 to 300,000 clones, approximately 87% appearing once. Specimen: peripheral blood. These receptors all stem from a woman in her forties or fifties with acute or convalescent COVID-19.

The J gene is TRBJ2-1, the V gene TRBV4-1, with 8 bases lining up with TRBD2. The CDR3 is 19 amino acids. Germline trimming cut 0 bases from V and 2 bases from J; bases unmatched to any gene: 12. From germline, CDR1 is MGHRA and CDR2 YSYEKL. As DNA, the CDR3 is TGCGCCAGCAGCCAAGACCCCCGTTTAAGCGGGAGCCCCTACAATGAGCAGTTCTTC. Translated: CASSQDPRLSGSPYNEQFF.

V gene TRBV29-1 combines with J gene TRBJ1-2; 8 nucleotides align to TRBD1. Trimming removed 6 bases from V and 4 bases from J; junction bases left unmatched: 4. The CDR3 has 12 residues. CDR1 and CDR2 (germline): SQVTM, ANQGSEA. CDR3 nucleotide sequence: TGCAGCGTGGACAGGGCTTCCTATGGCTACACCTTC. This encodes CSVDRASYGYTF. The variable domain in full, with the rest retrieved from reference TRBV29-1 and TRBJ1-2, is SAVISQKPSRDICQRGTSLTIQCQVDSQVTMMFWYRQQPGQSLTLIATANQGSEATYESGFVIDKFPISRPNLTFSTLTVSNMSPEDSSIYLCSVDRASYGYTFGSGTRLTVV.

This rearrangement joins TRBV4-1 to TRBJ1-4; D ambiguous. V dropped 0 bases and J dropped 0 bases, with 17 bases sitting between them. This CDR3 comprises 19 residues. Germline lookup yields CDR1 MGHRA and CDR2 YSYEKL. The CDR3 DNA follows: TGCGCCAGCAGCCAAGATCCCGTTACAATTGGCCCAACTAATGAAAAACTGTTTTTT. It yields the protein CASSQDPVTIGPTNEKLFF.

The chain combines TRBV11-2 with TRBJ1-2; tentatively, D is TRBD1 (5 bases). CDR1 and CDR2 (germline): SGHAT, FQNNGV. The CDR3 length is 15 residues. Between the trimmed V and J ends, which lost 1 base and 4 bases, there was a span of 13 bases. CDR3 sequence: CASSLGGQVPYGYTF. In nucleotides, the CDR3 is TGTGCCAGCAGCTTAGGGGGCCAGGTCCCCTATGGCTACACCTTC.

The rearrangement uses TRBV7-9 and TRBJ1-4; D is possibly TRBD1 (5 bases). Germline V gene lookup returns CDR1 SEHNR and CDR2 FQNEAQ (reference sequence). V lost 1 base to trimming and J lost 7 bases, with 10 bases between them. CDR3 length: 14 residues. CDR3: CASSLVGGVEKLFF. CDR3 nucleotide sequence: TGTGCCAGCAGCTTAGTAGGAGGGGTTGAAAAACTGTTTTTT.

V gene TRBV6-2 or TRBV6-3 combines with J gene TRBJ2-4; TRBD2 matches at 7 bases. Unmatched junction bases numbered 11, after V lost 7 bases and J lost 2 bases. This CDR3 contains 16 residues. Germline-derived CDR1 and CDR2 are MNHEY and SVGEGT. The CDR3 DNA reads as TGTGCCAGCACCCCGGGGGGAGGAAGGTCCAAAAACATTCAGTACTTC. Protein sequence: CASTPGGGRSKNIQYF.

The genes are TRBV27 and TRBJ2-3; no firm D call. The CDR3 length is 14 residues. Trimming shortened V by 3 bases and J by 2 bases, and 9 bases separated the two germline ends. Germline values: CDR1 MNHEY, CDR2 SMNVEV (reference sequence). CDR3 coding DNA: TGTGCCAGCAGTTTGAACCGAGCCACAGATACGCAGTATTTT. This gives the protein CASSLNRATDTQYF.

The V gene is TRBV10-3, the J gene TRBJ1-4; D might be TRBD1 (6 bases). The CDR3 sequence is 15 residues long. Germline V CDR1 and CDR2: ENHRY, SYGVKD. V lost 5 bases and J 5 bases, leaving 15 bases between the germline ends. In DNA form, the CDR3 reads TGTGCCATCAGTAGTACAGGGTTGGGGAATGAAAAACTGTTTTTT. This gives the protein CAISSTGLGNEKLFF.

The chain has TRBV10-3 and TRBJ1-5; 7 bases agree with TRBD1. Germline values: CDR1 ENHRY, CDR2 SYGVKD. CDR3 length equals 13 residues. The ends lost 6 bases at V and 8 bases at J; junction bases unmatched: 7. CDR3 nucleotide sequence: TGTGCCATCAGGAAGGACAGGTATGAGCCCCAGCATTTT. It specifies CAIRKDRYEPQHF.

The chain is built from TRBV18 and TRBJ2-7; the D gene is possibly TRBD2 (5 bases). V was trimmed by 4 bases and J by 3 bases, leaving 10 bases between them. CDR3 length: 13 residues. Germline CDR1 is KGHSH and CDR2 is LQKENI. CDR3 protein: CASSLRVRYEQYF. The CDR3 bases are TGTGCCAGCTCACTGAGGGTTCGCTACGAGCAGTACTTC.

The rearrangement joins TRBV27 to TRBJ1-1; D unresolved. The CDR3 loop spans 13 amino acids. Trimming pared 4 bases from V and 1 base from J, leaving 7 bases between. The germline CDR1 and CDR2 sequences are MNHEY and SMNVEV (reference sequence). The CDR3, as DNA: TGTGCCAGCAGTTCGGTCCGGAACACTGAAGCTTTCTTT. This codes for CASSSVRNTEAFF.

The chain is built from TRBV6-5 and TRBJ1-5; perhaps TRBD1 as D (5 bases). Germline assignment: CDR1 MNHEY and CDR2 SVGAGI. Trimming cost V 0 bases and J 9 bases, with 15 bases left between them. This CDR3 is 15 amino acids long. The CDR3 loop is CASSYSARGHGPQHF. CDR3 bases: TGTGCCAGCAGTTACTCGGCACGAGGACATGGGCCCCAGCATTTT.

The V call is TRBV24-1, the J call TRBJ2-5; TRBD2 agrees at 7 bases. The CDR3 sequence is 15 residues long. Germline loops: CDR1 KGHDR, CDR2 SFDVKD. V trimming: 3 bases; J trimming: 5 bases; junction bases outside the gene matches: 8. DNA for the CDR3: TGTGCCACCAGTGATGCTCAGGGAGGGAGGGAGACCCAGTACTTC. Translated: CATSDAQGGRETQYF.